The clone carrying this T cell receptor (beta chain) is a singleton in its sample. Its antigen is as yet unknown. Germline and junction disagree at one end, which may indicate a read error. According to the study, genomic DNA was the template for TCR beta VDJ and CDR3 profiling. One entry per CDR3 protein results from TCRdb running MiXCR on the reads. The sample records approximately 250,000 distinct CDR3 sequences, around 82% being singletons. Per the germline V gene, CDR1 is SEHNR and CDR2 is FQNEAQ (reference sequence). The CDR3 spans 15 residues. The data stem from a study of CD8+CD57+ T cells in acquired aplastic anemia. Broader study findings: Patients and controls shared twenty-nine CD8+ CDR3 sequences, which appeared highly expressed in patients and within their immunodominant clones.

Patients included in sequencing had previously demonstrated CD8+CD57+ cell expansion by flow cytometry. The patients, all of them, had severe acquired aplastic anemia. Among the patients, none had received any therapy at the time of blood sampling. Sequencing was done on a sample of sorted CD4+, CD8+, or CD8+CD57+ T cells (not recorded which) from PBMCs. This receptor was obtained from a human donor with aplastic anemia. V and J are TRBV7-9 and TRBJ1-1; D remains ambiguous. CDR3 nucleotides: TGTGCCGGCCAGTTAAGTGGGGAGATGCAGTCTGAAGCGTTCTTT. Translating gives CAGQLSGEMQSEAFF. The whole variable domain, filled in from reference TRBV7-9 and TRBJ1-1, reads DTGVSQNPRHKITKRGQNVTFRCDPISEHNRLYWYRQTLGQGPEFLTYFQNEAQLEKSRLLSDRFSAERPKGSFSTLEIQRTEQGDSAMYLCAGQLSGEMQSEAFFGQGTRLTVV.